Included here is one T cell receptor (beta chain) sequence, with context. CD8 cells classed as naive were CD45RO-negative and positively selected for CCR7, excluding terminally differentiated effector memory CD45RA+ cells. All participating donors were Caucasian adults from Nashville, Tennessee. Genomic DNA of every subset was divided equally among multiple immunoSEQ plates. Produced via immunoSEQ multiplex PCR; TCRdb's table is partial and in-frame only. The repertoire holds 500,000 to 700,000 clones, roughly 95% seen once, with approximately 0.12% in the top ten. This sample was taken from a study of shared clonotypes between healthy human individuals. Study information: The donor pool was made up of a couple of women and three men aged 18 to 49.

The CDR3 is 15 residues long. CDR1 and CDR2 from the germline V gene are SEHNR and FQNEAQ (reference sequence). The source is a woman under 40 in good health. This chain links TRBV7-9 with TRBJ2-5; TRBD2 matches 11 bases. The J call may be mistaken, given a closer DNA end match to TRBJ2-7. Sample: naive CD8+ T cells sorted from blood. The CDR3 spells CASSPGLAEAYEQYF. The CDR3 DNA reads TGTGCCAGCAGCCCGGGACTAGCGGAGGCCTACGAGCAGTACTTC.